One sample yielded the 13 T cell receptor beta chains listed below, sequenced in a study of blood T cell repertoires in COVID-19. Repertoires were generated with immunoSEQ multiplex PCR, while TCRdb's copy carries only in-frame clones and drops some. The sample yields approximately 270,000 clones, around 83% seen once. Sequenced sample: peripheral blood. The receptors were sampled from an elderly man with acute or convalescent COVID-19.

Notes on this clone: Other DNA sequences within the sample encode an identical CDR3. The rearrangement links TRBV5-1 to TRBJ1-3; D is possibly TRBD1 (5 bases). Trimming took 0 bases from V and 0 from J, leaving 7 bases between them. This CDR3 comprises 15 residues. Germline values: CDR1 SGHRS, CDR2 YFSETQ. The CDR3 nucleotides are TGCGCCAGCAGCTTGGCGACAGACTCTGGAAACACCATATATTTT. Encoded protein: CASSLATDSGNTIYF.

The V and J genes are TRBV19 and TRBJ1-1; 9 bases agree with TRBD1. Germline-derived CDR1 and CDR2 are LNHDA and SQIVND (reference sequence). This CDR3 comprises 15 residues. Trimming took 3 bases from V and 3 from J; bases not matched to a gene: 5. CDR3 sequence: CASSIRDRVHTEAFF. CDR3 nucleotides: TGTGCCAGTAGTATCCGGGACAGGGTACACACTGAAGCTTTCTTT.

The chain uses TRBV18 and TRBJ1-6; D not resolved. Deletions cut 6 bases from V and 0 bases from J, with 9 bases between. CDR3 length equals 15 residues. CDR1 is KGHSH, CDR2 LQKENI, per germline. The chain's CDR3 is CASSSAGSYNSPLHF. For the CDR3, the DNA is TGTGCCAGCTCGTCTGCCGGCTCCTATAATTCACCCCTCCACTTT.

The CDR3 DNA is TGTGCCTGGAGCCCTCAGGGATACGAGCAGTACTTC. Encoded protein: CAWSPQGYEQYF. The chain employs TRBV30 and TRBJ2-7, with D possibly matching TRBD1 (5 bases). CDR3 length: 12 amino acids. CDR1 and CDR2 from the germline V gene are GTSNPN and SVGIG (reference sequence). The V end was cut by 3 bases, the J end by 4 bases, with 10 bases between.

This clone was found a few times. V is TRBV5-1 and J is TRBJ2-7; 12 positions match TRBD2. The V and J ends lost 0 bases and 5 bases, in that order; junction bases with no gene match: 21. The CDR3 totals 21 residues. Germline-derived CDR1 and CDR2 are SGHRS and YFSETQ. This CDR3 reads CASSLEWEGTSGLLYPDEQYF. The DNA of the CDR3 is TGCGCCAGCAGCTTGGAGTGGGAGGGGACTAGCGGGTTACTCTACCCGGACGAGCAGTACTTC.

V and J are TRBV6-5 and TRBJ1-1; 7 bases match TRBD1. V was clipped by 4 bases and J by 4 bases; unmatched bases: 6. Per germline, CDR1 MNHEY and CDR2 SVGAGI. The CDR3 is 14 amino acids. DNA for the CDR3: TGTGCCAGCAGTTTCTCGCCAGGGGGCACTGAAGCTTTCTTT. This encodes CASSFSPGGTEAFF.

The genes are TRBV6-5 and TRBJ2-7; the match to TRBD2 covers 10 bases. This CDR3 is built from 15 residues. Unmatched junction bases numbered 5, after V lost 5 bases and J lost 1 base. Germline CDR1 MNHEY, CDR2 SVGAGI. The CDR3 region has the DNA TGTGCCAGCAGTCTTATAGCGGGAGGATCCTACGAGCAGTACTTC. It translates to CASSLIAGGSYEQYF.

The rearrangement uses TRBV2 and TRBJ1-5, with TRBD1 as a possible D gene (6 bases). V was clipped by 4 bases and J by 4 bases, with 11 bases between them. In germline, CDR1 is SNHLY, CDR2 FYNNEI. The CDR3 runs to 14 residues. DNA for the CDR3: TGTGCCAGCAGTGTCTGGGGGCGTAATCAGCCCCAGCATTTT. Translating it yields CASSVWGRNQPQHF.

This clone was observed once. The V gene is TRBV11-2, the J gene TRBJ1-2, with no clear D. Germline V lookup: CDR1 SGHAT, CDR2 FQNNGV. V lost 1 base, J lost 2 bases, and 8 bases lay in between. This CDR3 comprises 14 residues. The CDR3, as DNA: TGTGCCAGCAGCTTAGGGACTGAGAACTATGGCTACACCTTC. Protein sequence: CASSLGTENYGYTF.

Turning to this clone: This specimen includes other DNA sequences encoding the same CDR3. The J gene is TRBJ1-6, the V gene TRBV2, with 7 bases aligning to TRBD1. The CDR3 covers 13 residues. V was clipped by 6 bases and J by 10 bases; unmatched bases: 6. Germline V gives CDR1 SNHLY, CDR2 FYNNEI. The DNA for the CDR3 is TGTGCCAGCAGGTACAGGGGTCGGTCACCCCTCCACTTT. Its protein is CASRYRGRSPLHF.

This clone has just a few counts. This sequence joins TRBV5-4 and TRBJ2-1, with 12 bases matching TRBD2. V lost 4 bases to trimming and J lost 6 bases; unmatched junction nucleotides: 5. CDR3 size: 15 residues. CDR1 and CDR2 (germline): SGHNT, YYREEE (reference sequence). This CDR3 reads CASSPRTSGVNEQFF. As DNA, the CDR3 is TGTGCCAGCAGCCCTAGGACTAGCGGGGTCAATGAGCAGTTCTTC.

The chain links TRBV6-4 to TRBJ1-2; TRBD1 might be the D (5 bases). In germline, CDR1 is MRHNA, CDR2 SNTAGT. The CDR3 is 14 residues long. Trimming stripped 5 bases from V and 5 bases from J, with 15 bases between. The CDR3 reads CASSPGQGLYGYTF. CDR3 nucleotide sequence: TGTGCCAGCAGTCCCGGGCAGGGACTATATGGCTACACCTTC.

This rearrangement joins TRBV4-1 to TRBJ2-1; TRBD2 agrees at 8 bases. From germline, CDR1 is MGHRA and CDR2 YSYEKL. Trimming removed 3 bases from V and 7 bases from J; junction bases left unmatched: 17. The CDR3 is made up of 18 amino acids. The CDR3 sequence: CASSHRLGVTGGPNEQFF. In nucleotides, the CDR3 is TGCGCCAGCAGCCACCGGTTGGGTGTGACGGGAGGGCCGAATGAGCAGTTCTTC.